This is a list of T cell receptor beta chains from one sample in a study of T cell responses to AZD1222 COVID-19 vaccine. Only in-frame clones appear in the TCRdb table, and some are missing; sequencing was by immunoSEQ multiplex PCR. The sample has about 49,000 clones; roughly three quarters are singletons. Source: peripheral blood, taken on day 0 of MenACWY control vaccination. Receptors originate from an adult in good health. The CDR3 runs from the conserved cysteine through the conserved F or W. The D gene is left open where the match is weak. Size is stated for part of the rows, as once, few or many counts, or as a class when the clone is expanded.

cdr3_nt,cdr3_aa,clone_size,j_call,d_call,v_call
TGTGCCAGCAGTGATGGTCCGGATCGTGGGAGAACTAATGAAAAACTGTTTTTT,CASSDGPDRGRTNEKLFF,NA,TRBJ1-4,NA,TRBV2
TGTGCCAGCAGGCAGAGGACAGGGAACCTTCAAGAGACCCAGTACTTC,CASRQRTGNLQETQYF,NA,TRBJ2-5,TRBD1,TRBV11-1
TGCAGCGTTCAGGGGGTCGGACCCAATCAGCCCCAGCATTTT,CSVQGVGPNQPQHF,NA,TRBJ1-5,TRBD1,TRBV29-1
TGCGCCAGCAGCCGAGCAGGACTAGCTCTTCTAGGGGATGAGCAGTTCTTC,CASSRAGLALLGDEQFF,few,TRBJ2-1,TRBD2,TRBV4-1
TGTGCCAGCAGCGTAGCATCGGGAGGGACAGGGATTGGGCCTGGGGGGGAGCTGTTTTTT,CASSVASGGTGIGPGGELFF,NA,TRBJ2-2,NA,TRBV9
TGTGCCAGCGGTTGGGACAACGGGCCCCAGCATTTT,CASGWDNGPQHF,NA,TRBJ1-5,NA,TRBV2
TGTGCCAGCAGAGGTGGGGGATCCGGAAACACCATATATTTT,CASRGGGSGNTIYF,NA,TRBJ1-3,NA,TRBV6-5
TGTGCCAGCAGTGACGGCCTAGCGGGGACAGATACGCAGTATTTT,CASSDGLAGTDTQYF,NA,TRBJ2-3,TRBD2,TRBV6-4
TGTGCCAGCAGCCAGCAGACAGGCGCGATACCCCTCCACTTT,CASSQQTGAIPLHF,NA,TRBJ1-6,NA,TRBV14
TGTGCCAGCAGCCCCGACACAGATACGCAGTATTTT,CASSPDTDTQYF,NA,TRBJ2-3,NA,TRBV5-6
TGCGCCAGCAGCTTGAGCGGCGTATCCTACAATGAGCAGTTCTTC,CASSLSGVSYNEQFF,NA,TRBJ2-1,NA,TRBV5-1
TGTGCCAGCAGCCAATACTATGGCTACACCTTC,CASSQYYGYTF,NA,TRBJ1-2,NA,TRBV3-1/TRBV3-2
TGTGCCAGTAGTATTTTGGCGGGAGGGCCAGATACGCAGTATTTT,CASSILAGGPDTQYF,NA,TRBJ2-3,TRBD2,TRBV19
TGTGCCTGTTCCAAGGGGCAAGCGAACACTGAAGCTTTCTTT,CACSKGQANTEAFF,NA,TRBJ1-1,NA,TRBV5-4
TGTGCCAGCAGGGGGGGAGGGGGTTGGACTAATGAAAAACTGTTTTTT,CASRGGGGWTNEKLFF,few,TRBJ1-4,NA,TRBV28
TGTGCCAGCTCACCAATTGGGACAGGGGGCCTGAGCTCCTACGAGCAGTACTTC,CASSPIGTGGLSSYEQYF,NA,TRBJ2-7,TRBD1,TRBV18
TGTGCCAGCAGCTTTACGGCACCCAATCAGCCCCAGCATTTT,CASSFTAPNQPQHF,NA,TRBJ1-5,NA,TRBV7-2
TGCGCCAGCAGTGTGGGACTAGCGGGAGCCCAAAGGGATGAGCAGTTCTTC,CASSVGLAGAQRDEQFF,NA,TRBJ2-1,TRBD2,TRBV10-1
TGTGCCAGCAGCCAAGATGCGGGAATCTACAATGAGCAGTTCTTC,CASSQDAGIYNEQFF,NA,TRBJ2-1,NA,TRBV3-1/TRBV3-2
TGTGCCAGCAGCTTAGGGGGACAGACCGCAAATCAGCCCCAGCATTTT,CASSLGGQTANQPQHF,NA,TRBJ1-5,TRBD1,TRBV11-2
TGTGCCAGCAGTTTACAGGGGGCCTCCTACAATGAGCAGTTCTTC,CASSLQGASYNEQFF,once,TRBJ2-1,TRBD1,TRBV27
TGTGCCAGCAGCCTCCGTTTGGTATCTGGAAACACCATATATTTT,CASSLRLVSGNTIYF,NA,TRBJ1-3,NA,TRBV3-1/TRBV3-2
TGTGCCAGCAGCCAACAAGCGGGAGGGCCCTACGAGCAGTACTTC,CASSQQAGGPYEQYF,few,TRBJ2-7,TRBD2,TRBV3-1/TRBV3-2
TGTGCCAGCAGCCGACCCCGGACTGGACTTTTAGGGGAGCTGTTTTTT,CASSRPRTGLLGELFF,once,TRBJ2-2,NA,TRBV11-2
TGTGCCAGCAGCCGACGGGGAGTCGATGAGCAGTTCTTC,CASSRRGVDEQFF,NA,TRBJ2-1,NA,TRBV3-1/TRBV3-2
TGTGCCAGCATTAGAAGGGAATTGTCCTATGGCTACACCTTC,CASIRRELSYGYTF,few,TRBJ1-2,NA,TRBV6-5
TGTGCCAGCAGCTCCCGGTTGGGACAGGGTGAATCTGGGGCCAACGTCCTGACTTTC,CASSSRLGQGESGANVLTF,NA,TRBJ2-6,TRBD1,TRBV11-2
TGTGCCAGCAGGAATAACTATGGCTACACCTTC,CASRNNYGYTF,NA,TRBJ1-2,NA,TRBV28
TGTGCCAGCAGCAAAGTCAATGAGCAGTTCTTC,CASSKVNEQFF,once,TRBJ2-1,NA,TRBV27